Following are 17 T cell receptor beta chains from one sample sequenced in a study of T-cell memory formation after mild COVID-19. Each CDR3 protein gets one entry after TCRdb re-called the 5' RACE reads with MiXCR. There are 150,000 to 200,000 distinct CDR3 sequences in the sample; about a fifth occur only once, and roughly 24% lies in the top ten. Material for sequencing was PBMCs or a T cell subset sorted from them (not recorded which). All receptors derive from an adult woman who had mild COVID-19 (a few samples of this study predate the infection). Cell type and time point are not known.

The CDR3 coding sequence is TGTGCCTGGAGTGTAGGGGGGGATACTGAAGCTTTCTTT. Translating gives CAWSVGGDTEAFF. The chain couples TRBV30 to TRBJ1-1; maybe TRBD1 (6 bases). V was clipped by 0 bases and J by 5 bases, with 10 bases between them. Germline CDR1 is GTSNPN and CDR2 is SVGIG (reference sequence). The CDR3 length is 13 residues.

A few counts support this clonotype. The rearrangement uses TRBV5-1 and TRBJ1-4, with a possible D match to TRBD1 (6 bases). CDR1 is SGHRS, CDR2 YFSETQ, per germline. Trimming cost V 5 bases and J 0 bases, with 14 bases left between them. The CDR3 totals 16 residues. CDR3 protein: CASSYRQVATNEKLFF. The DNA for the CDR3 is TGCGCCAGCAGTTACCGACAGGTGGCAACTAATGAAAAACTGTTTTTT.

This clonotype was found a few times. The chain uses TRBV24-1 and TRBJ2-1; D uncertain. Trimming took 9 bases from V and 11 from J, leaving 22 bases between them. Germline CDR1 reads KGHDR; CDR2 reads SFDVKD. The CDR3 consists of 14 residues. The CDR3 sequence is CATLSSDADGKQFF. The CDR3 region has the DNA TGTGCCACCCTATCTTCAGACGCGGACGGTAAGCAGTTCTTC.

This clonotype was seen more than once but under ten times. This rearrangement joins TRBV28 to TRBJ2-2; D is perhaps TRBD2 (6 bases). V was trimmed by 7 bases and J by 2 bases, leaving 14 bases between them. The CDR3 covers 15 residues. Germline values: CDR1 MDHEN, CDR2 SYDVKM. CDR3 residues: CASKYMGGNTGELFF. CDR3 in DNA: TGTGCCAGCAAGTATATGGGGGGAAACACCGGGGAGCTGTTTTTT.

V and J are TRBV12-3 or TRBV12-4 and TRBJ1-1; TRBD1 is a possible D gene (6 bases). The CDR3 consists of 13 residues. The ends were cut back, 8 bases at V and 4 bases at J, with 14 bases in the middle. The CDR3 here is CASEGGFGTEAFF. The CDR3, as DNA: TGTGCCAGCGAGGGGGGCTTTGGCACTGAAGCTTTCTTT.

The CDR3, as DNA: TGTGCCAGCAGTTGGTGGCGGGAGCTCGATAGGGGAGGTCGAGATACGCAGTATTTT. This gives the protein CASSWWRELDRGGRDTQYF. The V gene is TRBV28, the J gene TRBJ2-3; TRBD2 aligns across 7 bases. CDR3 size: 19 residues. With 4 bases clipped from V and 5 bases from J, the junction kept 21 bases outside the gene matches. Looked up from germline, CDR1 is MDHEN and CDR2 is SYDVKM.

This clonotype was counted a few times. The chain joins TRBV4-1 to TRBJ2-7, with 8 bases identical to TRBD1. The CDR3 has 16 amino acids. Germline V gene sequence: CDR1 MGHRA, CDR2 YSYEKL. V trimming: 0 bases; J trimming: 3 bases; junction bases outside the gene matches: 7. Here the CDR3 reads CASSQDWDRLYYEQYF. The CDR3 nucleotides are TGCGCCAGCAGCCAAGACTGGGACAGGCTCTACTACGAGCAGTACTTC.

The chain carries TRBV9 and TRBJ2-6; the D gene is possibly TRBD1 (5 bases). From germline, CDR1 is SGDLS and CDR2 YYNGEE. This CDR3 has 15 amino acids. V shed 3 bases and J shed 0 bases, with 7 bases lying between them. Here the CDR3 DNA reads TGTGCCAGCAGCGGCCAGGGCTCTGGGGCCAACGTCCTGACTTTC. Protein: CASSGQGSGANVLTF. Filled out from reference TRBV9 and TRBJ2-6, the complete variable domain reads DSGVTQTPKHLITATGQRVTLRCSPRSGDLSVYWYQQSLDQGLQFLIQYYNGEERAKGNILERFSAQQFPDLHSELNLSSLELGDSALYFCASSGQGSGANVLTFGAGSRLTVL.

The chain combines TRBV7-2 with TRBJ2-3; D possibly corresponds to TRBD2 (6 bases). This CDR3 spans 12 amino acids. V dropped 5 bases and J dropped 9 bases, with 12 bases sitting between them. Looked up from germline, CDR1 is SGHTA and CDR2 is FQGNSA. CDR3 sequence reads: CASSPEGLTQYF. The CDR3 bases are TGTGCCAGCAGCCCGGAGGGCCTAACGCAGTATTTT.

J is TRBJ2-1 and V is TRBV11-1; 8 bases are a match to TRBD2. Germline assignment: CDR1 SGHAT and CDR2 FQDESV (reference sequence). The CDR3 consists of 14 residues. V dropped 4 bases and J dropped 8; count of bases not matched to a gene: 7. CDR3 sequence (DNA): TGTGCCAGCAGCTCCAGCGGGAGCTCCGATGAGCAGTTCTTC. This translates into CASSSSGSSDEQFF.

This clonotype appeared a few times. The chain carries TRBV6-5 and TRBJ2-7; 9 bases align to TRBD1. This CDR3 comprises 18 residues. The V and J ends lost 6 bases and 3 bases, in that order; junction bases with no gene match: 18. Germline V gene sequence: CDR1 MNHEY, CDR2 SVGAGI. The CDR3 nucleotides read TGTGCCAGCAGGGAGGGACAGGGTGAGGTGGGCTACAACTACGAGCAGTACTTC. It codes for CASREGQGEVGYNYEQYF.

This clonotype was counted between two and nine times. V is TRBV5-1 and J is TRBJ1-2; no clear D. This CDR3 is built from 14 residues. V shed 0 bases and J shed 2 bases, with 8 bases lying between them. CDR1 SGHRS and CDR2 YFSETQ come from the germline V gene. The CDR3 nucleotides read TGCGCCAGCAGCTTGGCGGGAGGGAACTATGGCTACACCTTC. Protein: CASSLAGGNYGYTF.

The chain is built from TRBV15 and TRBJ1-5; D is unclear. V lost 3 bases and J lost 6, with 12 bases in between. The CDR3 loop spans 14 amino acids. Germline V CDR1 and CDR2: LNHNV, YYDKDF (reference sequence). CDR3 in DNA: TGTGCCACCAGCAGCACCCAGGATCTTCAGCCCCAGCATTTT. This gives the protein CATSSTQDLQPQHF.

CDR3 in DNA: TGTGCCAGCAGCGTAGATCTGGGGGGCACTGAAGCTTTCTTT. Translating it yields CASSVDLGGTEAFF. V gene TRBV9 combines with J gene TRBJ1-1; a possible D gene is TRBD1 (5 bases). This CDR3 comprises 14 residues. CDR1 and CDR2 (germline): SGDLS, YYNGEE. V shed 0 bases and J shed 4 bases, with 10 bases lying between them.

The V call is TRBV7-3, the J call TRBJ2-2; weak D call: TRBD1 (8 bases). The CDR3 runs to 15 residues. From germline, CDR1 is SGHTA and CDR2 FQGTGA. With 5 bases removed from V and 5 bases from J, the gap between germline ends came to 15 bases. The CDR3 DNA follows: TGTGCCAGCAGCCAGGGGGCCGGGGGGACCGGGGAGCTGTTTTTT. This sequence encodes CASSQGAGGTGELFF.

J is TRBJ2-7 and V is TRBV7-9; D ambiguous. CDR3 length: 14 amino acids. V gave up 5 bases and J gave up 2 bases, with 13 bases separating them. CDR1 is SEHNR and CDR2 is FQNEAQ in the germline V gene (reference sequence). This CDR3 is CASSPTLGTYEQYF. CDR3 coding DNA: TGTGCCAGCAGCCCAACACTGGGAACCTACGAGCAGTACTTC.

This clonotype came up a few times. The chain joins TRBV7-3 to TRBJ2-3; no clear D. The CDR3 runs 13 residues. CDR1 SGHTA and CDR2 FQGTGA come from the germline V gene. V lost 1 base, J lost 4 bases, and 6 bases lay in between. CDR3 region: CASSLIHSDTQYF. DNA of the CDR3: TGTGCCAGCAGCTTAATACATTCAGATACGCAGTATTTT. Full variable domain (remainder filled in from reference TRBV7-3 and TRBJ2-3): GAGVSQTPSNKVTEKGKYVELRCDPISGHTALYWYRQSLGQGPEFLIYFQGTGAADDSGLPNDRFFAVRPEGSVSTLKIQRTERGDSAVYLCASSLIHSDTQYFGPGTRLTVL.